Below, 32 T cell receptor beta chains from the same sample are listed, as sequenced in a study of T-cell memory formation after mild COVID-19. TCRdb independently ran MiXCR on the 5' RACE reads; one entry per CDR3 protein. Seen here are fewer than 140,000 distinct CDR3 sequences, around an eighth observed once, and the top ten hold 27%. The sequenced sample consisted of PBMCs or a T cell subset sorted from them (not recorded which). These receptors were taken from an adult woman who had mild COVID-19 (a few samples of this study predate the infection). Cell type and time point are not known.

The rearrangement joins TRBV7-8 to TRBJ2-3; D gene ambiguous. There are 11 residues in the CDR3. The V end was cut by 7 bases, the J end by 5 bases, with 7 bases between. The V gene's germline CDR1 is SGHVS and CDR2 FQNEAQ. The CDR3 sequence is CASNSEDTQYF. In nucleotides, the CDR3 is TGTGCCAGCAACTCGGAAGATACGCAGTATTTT.

This rearrangement joins TRBV20-1 to TRBJ2-5, with unresolved D. With 4 bases removed from V and 0 bases from J, the gap between germline ends came to 9 bases. CDR1 is DFQATT, CDR2 SNEGSKA, per germline (reference sequence). The CDR3 is 13 residues long. The CDR3 region has the DNA TGCAGTGCTAAAGATCCGTACCAAGAGACCCAGTACTTC. This encodes CSAKDPYQETQYF.

This clonotype appeared once. V and J are TRBV19 and TRBJ1-1; possibly TRBD1 for D (6 bases). This CDR3 region has 17 residues. Trimming took 3 bases from V and 1 from J, leaving 18 bases between them. Germline-derived CDR1 and CDR2 are LNHDA and SQIVND (reference sequence). CDR3 in amino acids: CASSIPEDSGWNTEAFF. The CDR3 region has the DNA TGTGCCAGTAGTATCCCCGAGGACAGCGGGTGGAACACTGAAGCTTTCTTT.

This clonotype was seen a few times. The chain combines TRBV27 with TRBJ2-7, with 8 bases lining up with TRBD1. From germline, CDR1 is MNHEY and CDR2 SMNVEV (reference sequence). The trim removed 6 bases at V and 5 bases at J, leaving 12 bases unmatched. The CDR3 consists of 15 residues. The DNA of the CDR3 is TGTGCCAGCAGCCTGATCCAGGGGGCGGTGAACGAGCAGTACTTC. Translation gives CASSLIQGAVNEQYF.

This clonotype was recorded a few times. The chain is built from TRBV27 and TRBJ2-5; 11 bases align to TRBD2. CDR3 length equals 16 residues. Germline lookup yields CDR1 MNHEY and CDR2 SMNVEV (reference sequence). J was trimmed by 4 bases and V by 3 bases; bases with no gene match: 7. The DNA of the CDR3 is TGTGCCAGCAGTTTCTTAGCGGGAGGGCCGGGAGAGACCCAGTACTTC. Its protein product is CASSFLAGGPGETQYF.

This chain connects TRBV9 to TRBJ1-1, with 7 positions matching TRBD1. The CDR3 length is 15 residues. With V trimmed by 2 bases and J by 7 bases, 11 bases remained unmatched. The germline CDR1 and CDR2 sequences are SGDLS and YYNGEE. CDR3 sequence (DNA): TGTGCCAGCAGCGTTGCAGGGGGTGGAGGGAATGAAGCTTTCTTT. Its protein product is CASSVAGGGGNEAFF.

The chain combines TRBV5-1 with TRBJ2-1, with 11 bases that match TRBD2. Looked up from germline, CDR1 is SGHRS and CDR2 is YFSETQ. V shed 0 bases, J shed 1 base, and the junction held 9 bases outside the gene matches. The CDR3 sequence is 19 residues long. The CDR3 bases are TGCGCCAGCAGCTTGGACCTAGCGGGAGGTGTTGGGTCCTACAATGAGCAGTTCTTC. It specifies CASSLDLAGGVGSYNEQFF.

The V call is TRBV24-1, the J call TRBJ2-1; D call uncertain. V lost 3 bases and J lost 7, with 9 bases in between. CDR3 length: 13 amino acids. Germline V gene lookup returns CDR1 KGHDR and CDR2 SFDVKD. The CDR3 here is CATSDLLENEQFF. The CDR3 DNA reads TGTGCCACCAGTGATCTCCTAGAGAATGAGCAGTTCTTC.

The chain joins TRBV27 to TRBJ2-7; D may be TRBD1 (6 bases). CDR1 and CDR2 from the germline V gene are MNHEY and SMNVEV (reference sequence). Trimming cost V 1 base and J 3 bases, with 7 bases left between them. CDR3 length: 13 residues. This chain's CDR3 is CASSLFRGYEQYF. The CDR3 region has the DNA TGTGCCAGCAGTTTATTCAGGGGCTACGAGCAGTACTTC.

This clonotype occurred many times. The rearrangement links TRBV9 to TRBJ2-1; 10 bases fit TRBD2. Germline V gene lookup returns CDR1 SGDLS and CDR2 YYNGEE. CDR3 length: 15 residues. The J segment lost 5 bases and the V segment lost 4 bases, leaving 6 bases of the junction unmatched. The CDR3 DNA is TGTGCCAGCAGCCTAACTAGCGGGGCGAACAATGAGCAGTTCTTC. Encoded protein: CASSLTSGANNEQFF.

The chain has TRBV4-1 and TRBJ2-1; D perhaps matches TRBD2 (5 bases). Germline V lookup: CDR1 MGHRA, CDR2 YSYEKL. The CDR3 has 15 amino acids. The V end was cut by 3 bases, the J end by 4 bases, with 13 bases between. CDR3 residues: CASSHLAGRYNEQFF. DNA for the CDR3: TGCGCCAGCAGCCATCTGGCGGGCCGATACAATGAGCAGTTCTTC.

The chain has TRBV4-3 and TRBJ2-7; 11 nucleotides align to TRBD1. The V gene's germline CDR1 is LGHNA and CDR2 YSLEER. With V trimmed by 1 base and J by 5 bases, 4 bases remained unmatched. The CDR3 has 15 residues. This CDR3 reads CASSQVWTGGDEQYF. The CDR3 DNA follows: TGCGCCAGCAGCCAAGTTTGGACAGGGGGCGACGAGCAGTACTTC.

This clonotype appeared many times. The V and J genes are TRBV6-4 and TRBJ2-3, with 9 bases matching TRBD2. V shed 4 bases and J 2 bases; nucleotides not matched to a gene: 1. The germline V gene has CDR1 MRHNA and CDR2 SNTAGT. CDR3 length: 14 residues. DNA for the CDR3: TGTGCCAGCAGTGGCGGGGGGGCCACAGATACGCAGTATTTT. It codes for CASSGGGATDTQYF.

The rearrangement joins TRBV5-1 to TRBJ2-1; 15 bases align to TRBD2. This CDR3 spans 17 amino acids. V shed 4 bases, J shed 4 bases, and the junction held 6 bases outside the gene matches. Per germline, CDR1 SGHRS and CDR2 YFSETQ. CDR3 region: CASSRTSGGARYNEQFF. Here the CDR3 DNA reads TGCGCCAGCAGCCGGACTAGCGGGGGGGCCCGGTACAATGAGCAGTTCTTC.

This clonotype appeared a few times. The chain combines TRBV4-3 with TRBJ1-5; D call uncertain. Trimming took 2 bases from V and 0 from J, leaving 8 bases between them. CDR3 length: 15 amino acids. Germline V gene sequence: CDR1 LGHNA, CDR2 YSLEER. The CDR3, as DNA: TGCGCCAGCAGCCAATTCAGAAGTAGCAATCAGCCCCAGCATTTT. Amino acid sequence: CASSQFRSSNQPQHF.

The V gene is TRBV4-1, the J gene TRBJ1-1, with D tentatively TRBD1 (5 bases). The CDR3 contains 13 residues. The V gene lost 8 bases and the J gene lost 3 bases, with 13 bases spanning the gap. In germline, CDR1 is MGHRA, CDR2 YSYEKL. The CDR3 DNA sequence: TGCGCCAGCGCCCGGGGGGAACACACTGAAGCTTTCTTT. Translating gives CASARGEHTEAFF.

V usage is TRBV6-2 or TRBV6-3 and J usage is TRBJ2-7; D is ambiguous. Germline V gene sequence: CDR1 MNHEY, CDR2 SVGEGT. V was shortened by 5 bases and J by 4 bases, with 15 bases between the two germline ends. The CDR3 is 14 residues long. Here the CDR3 reads CASSPPYEIYEQYF. CDR3 DNA: TGTGCCAGCAGTCCCCCCTACGAAATTTACGAGCAGTACTTC.

For this clonotype: A much larger clone lies one base from this, so it may be a read error. The final CDR3 position lacks the conserved phenylalanine or tryptophan, pointing to a likely read error. The rearrangement joins TRBV7-2 to TRBJ2-7; TRBD2 agrees at 8 bases. CDR3 length: 19 amino acids. Germline CDR1 and CDR2: SGHTA and FQGNSA. Unmatched junction bases numbered 16, after V lost 0 bases and J lost 3 bases. The CDR3 DNA sequence: TGTGCCAGCAGCTTAGCAGTGGGTAGCGGGATTTTATCGGACTACGAGCAGTACTAC. Encoded protein: CASSLAVGSGILSDYEQYY.

In nucleotides, the CDR3 is TGTGCCAGCAGCTTATTCACAACAACCACAGATACGCAGTATTTT. Protein product: CASSLFTTTTDTQYF. The gene calls are TRBV11-2 and TRBJ2-3; D not resolved. The CDR3 loop spans 15 amino acids. The germline V gene encodes CDR1 SGHAT and CDR2 FQNNGV. The V end was cut by 2 bases, the J end by 2 bases, with 11 bases between.

This clonotype has a handful of counts. The rearrangement joins TRBV12-3 or TRBV12-4 to TRBJ2-2; the match to TRBD1 covers 7 bases. V shed 4 bases and J 1 base; nucleotides not matched to a gene: 15. The CDR3 spans 19 residues. The CDR3 here is CASSSPSHEDRVNTGELFF. In DNA, the CDR3 is TGTGCCAGCAGTTCCCCCTCCCATGAAGACAGGGTGAACACCGGGGAGCTGTTTTTT.

CDR3 sequence: CASSQDKAGEYYEQYF. In DNA, the CDR3 is TGCGCCAGCAGCCAAGATAAGGCAGGGGAGTACTACGAGCAGTACTTC. V gene TRBV4-1 combines with J gene TRBJ2-7, with D possibly TRBD1 on 6 matching bases. Trimming took 0 bases from V and 3 from J, leaving 15 bases between them. CDR1 and CDR2 from the germline V gene are MGHRA and YSYEKL. This CDR3 region has 16 residues.

This clonotype was seen at least ten times. The CDR3: CASSLPQGRGLSYEQYF. In nucleotides, the CDR3 is TGTGCCAGCAGCTTGCCTCAGGGGAGGGGCCTCTCCTACGAGCAGTACTTC. The chain links TRBV7-9 to TRBJ2-7; tentative D call: TRBD2 (7 bases). The CDR3 length is 17 residues. The V gene's germline CDR1 is SEHNR and CDR2 FQNEAQ (reference sequence). V was pared by 3 bases and J by 0 bases, with 18 bases between.

This clonotype came up a few times. The V and J genes are TRBV6-4 and TRBJ2-1; 7 bases align to TRBD2. The CDR3 is 18 amino acids. V dropped 4 bases and J dropped 5; count of bases not matched to a gene: 17. In germline, CDR1 is MRHNA, CDR2 SNTAGT. Written as DNA, the CDR3 is TGTGCCAGCAGTGCTACCCCCACGACTAGCCTCGGGGACAATGAGCAGTTCTTC. Residues: CASSATPTTSLGDNEQFF.

This clonotype was counted a few times. An end of the junction does not agree with germline; a read error may underlie this. This rearrangement joins TRBV3-1 to TRBJ2-7; D possibly corresponds to TRBD2 (5 bases). This CDR3 region has 16 residues. Looked up from germline, CDR1 is LGHDT and CDR2 is YNNKEL (reference sequence). The CDR3 reads CASSKEGGLSSYEQYF. DNA for the CDR3: TGTGCCAGCAGCAAAGAGGGCGGCTTGAGCTCCTACGAGCAGTACTTC.

The CDR3 DNA sequence: TGTGCCAGCGGCTACAGGGGGCAGGGAACCGGGGAGCTGTTTTTT. Its translation is CASGYRGQGTGELFF. The genes are TRBV6-2 or TRBV6-3 and TRBJ2-2; 9 bases line up with TRBD1. CDR1 and CDR2 from the germline V gene are MNHEY and SVGEGT. CDR3 length equals 15 residues. The V and J ends lost 8 bases and 5 bases, in that order; junction bases with no gene match: 9.

The V call is TRBV11-2, the J call TRBJ2-1, with D perhaps matching TRBD2 (6 bases). This CDR3 has 15 amino acids. Germline CDR1 SGHAT, CDR2 FQNNGV. V lost 4 bases to trimming and J lost 8 bases, with 18 bases between them. CDR3: CASSSPGRERDEQFF. Written as DNA, the CDR3 is TGTGCCAGCAGCTCCCCGGGCCGGGAGCGCGATGAGCAGTTCTTC.

CDR3 loop: CASSEGGPYEQYF. Written as DNA, the CDR3 is TGTGCCAGCAGCGAGGGCGGACCCTACGAGCAGTACTTC. V and J are TRBV7-6 and TRBJ2-7, with D perhaps matching TRBD2 (5 bases). This CDR3 is built from 13 residues. Germline V gene data show CDR1 as SGHVS and CDR2 as FNYEAQ. Between the trimmed V and J ends, which lost 5 bases and 2 bases, there was a span of 10 bases.

On this clonotype: Relative to the germline gene, one junction end is altered; a read error may explain this. The V and J genes are TRBV3-1 and TRBJ2-7; a possible D gene is TRBD1 (6 bases). The CDR3 sequence is 16 residues long. Germline V gene sequence: CDR1 LGHDT, CDR2 YNNKEL (reference sequence). The DNA for the CDR3 is TGTGCCAGCAGCGAAGAGGCCCCCGGGACACCCTACGAGCAGTACTTC. Its translation: CASSEEAPGTPYEQYF.

This clonotype was seen repeatedly, ten times or more. This chain uses TRBV20-1 with TRBJ2-1, with TRBD2 matching over 7 bases. Germline CDR1 reads DFQATT; CDR2 reads SNEGSKA (reference sequence). J was trimmed by 10 bases and V by 5 bases; bases with no gene match: 20. This CDR3 has 16 amino acids. The CDR3 DNA reads TGCAGTGCTCGCCCCCCCCGGGAGGCCCCGTGGAGCGAGCAGTTCTTC. Amino acids: CSARPPREAPWSEQFF.

There are many counts of this clonotype. The chain is built from TRBV12-3 or TRBV12-4 and TRBJ2-3, with a possible D match to TRBD1 (6 bases). The ends were cut back, 4 bases at V and 6 bases at J, with 8 bases in the middle. The length of the CDR3 is 12 residues. CDR3 in DNA: TGTGCCAGCAGTTGGACAGCGGATACGCAGTATTTT. It translates to CASSWTADTQYF.

This clonotype was counted at least ten times. This chain connects TRBV5-1 to TRBJ2-7; D remains ambiguous. The CDR3 covers 14 residues. CDR1 is SGHRS and CDR2 is YFSETQ in the germline V gene. The ends were cut back, 0 bases at V and 0 bases at J, with 7 bases in the middle. The CDR3 spells CASSLVDSSYEQYF. DNA for the CDR3: TGCGCCAGCAGCTTGGTAGATTCCTCCTACGAGCAGTACTTC. Together with reference TRBV5-1 and TRBJ2-7, the CDR3 gives the full variable domain: KAGVTQTPRYLIKTRGQQVTLSCSPISGHRSVSWYQQTPGQGLQFLFEYFSETQRNKGNFPGRFSGRQFSNSRSEMNVSTLELGDSALYLCASSLVDSSYEQYFGPGTRLTVT.

This clonotype was recorded a few times. This chain links TRBV12-3 or TRBV12-4 with TRBJ2-1; 9 positions agree with TRBD1. J was trimmed by 0 bases and V by 5 bases; bases with no gene match: 8. The CDR3 has 17 residues. The DNA for the CDR3 is TGTGCCAGCAGTACCCCGGGACAGGGCAGCTCCTACAATGAGCAGTTCTTC. This codes for CASSTPGQGSSYNEQFF.